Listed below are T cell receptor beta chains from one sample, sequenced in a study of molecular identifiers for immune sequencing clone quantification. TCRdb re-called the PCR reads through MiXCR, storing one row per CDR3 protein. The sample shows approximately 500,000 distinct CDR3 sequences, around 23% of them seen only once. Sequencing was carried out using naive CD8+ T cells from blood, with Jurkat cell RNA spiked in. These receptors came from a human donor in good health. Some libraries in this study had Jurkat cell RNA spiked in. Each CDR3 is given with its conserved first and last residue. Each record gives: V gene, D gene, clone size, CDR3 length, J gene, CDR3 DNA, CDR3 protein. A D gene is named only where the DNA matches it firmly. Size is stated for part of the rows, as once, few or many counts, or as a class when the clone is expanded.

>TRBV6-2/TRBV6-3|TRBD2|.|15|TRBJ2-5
TGTGCCAGCAGTTACGGCGGGAGGGCCCAAGAGACCCAGTACTTC
CASSYGGRAQETQYF
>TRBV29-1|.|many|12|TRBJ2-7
TGCAGCGTTCTGGGGACCCTAAGGGAGCAGTACTTC
CSVLGTLREQYF
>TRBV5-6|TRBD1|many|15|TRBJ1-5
TGTGCCAGCAGCCGGGGGACAGTGAGCAATCAGCCCCAGCATTTT
CASSRGTVSNQPQHF
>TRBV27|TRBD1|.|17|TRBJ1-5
TGTGCCAGCAGTAAGGGGGCGACCTTCCGTCTTAATCGGCCCCAGCATTTT
CASSKGATFRLNRPQHF
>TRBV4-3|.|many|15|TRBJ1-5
TGCGCCAGCAGCCAAGACCGGCAGGGAAATCAGCCCCAGCATTTT
CASSQDRQGNQPQHF
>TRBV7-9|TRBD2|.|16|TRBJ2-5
TGTGCCAGCAGTCCAAGACTAGCGGAGTACCAAGAGACCCAGTACTTC
CASSPRLAEYQETQYF
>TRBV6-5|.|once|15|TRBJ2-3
TGTGGCAGCAGTTACTTTCCGGGGCCGACAGATACGCAGTATTTT
CGSSYFPGPTDTQYF
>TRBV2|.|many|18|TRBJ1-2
TGTGCCAGCAGTGAATGGAAGGTAACTCTATCTGCGTCCTATGGCTACACCTTC
CASSEWKVTLSASYGYTF
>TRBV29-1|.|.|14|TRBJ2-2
TGCAGCGTTGGCTGGGGGGCCTATACCGAGGAGCTGTTTTTT
CSVGWGAYTEELFF
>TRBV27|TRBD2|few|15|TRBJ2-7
TGTGCCAGCGCACTAGCGGGAGGGCCCGGGTACGAGCAGTACTTC
CASALAGGPGYEQYF
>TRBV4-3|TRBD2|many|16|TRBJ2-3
TGCGCCAGCAGCCACCCGACTAGCGGGGAGTCCGATACGCAGTATTTT
CASSHPTSGESDTQYF
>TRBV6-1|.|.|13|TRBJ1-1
TGTGCCAGCAGTGTAGATATGGGGGTACTGGCTTTCTTT
CASSVDMGVLAFF
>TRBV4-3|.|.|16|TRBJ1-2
TGCGCCAGCAGCCAAGAGATTGCGGGCTCCTCAGTCGGCTACACCTTC
CASSQEIAGSSVGYTF
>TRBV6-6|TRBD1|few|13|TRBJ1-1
TGTGCCAGCAGTTACTACAGGGGTGGTGAAGCTTTCTTT
CASSYYRGGEAFF
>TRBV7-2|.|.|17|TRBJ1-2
TGTGCCAGCAGGAGGTCGCCGGGTAGTTGGCTTAACTATGGCTACACCTTC
CASRRSPGSWLNYGYTF
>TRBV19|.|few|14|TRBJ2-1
TGTGCCAGTAGTTGGGTAGGGGGATACAATGAGCAGTTCTTC
CASSWVGGYNEQFF
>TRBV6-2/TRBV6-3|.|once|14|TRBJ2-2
TGTGCCAACAGTTCCGGTAGTTGGACCGGGGAGCTGTTTTTT
CANSSGSWTGELFF
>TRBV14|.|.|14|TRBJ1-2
TGTGCCAGCAGCAGTCGGGGGACCCTCTATGGCTACACCTTC
CASSSRGTLYGYTF
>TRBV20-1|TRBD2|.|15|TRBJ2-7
TGCAGTGCCAGGGAGCGGGGGGGATTTGTGGACGAGCAGTACTTC
CSARERGGFVDEQYF
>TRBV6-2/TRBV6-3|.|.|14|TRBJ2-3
TGTGCCAGCAGCTTCTATACATACACAGATACGCAGTATTTT
CASSFYTYTDTQYF
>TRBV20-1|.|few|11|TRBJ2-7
TGCAGTGCTATGGAGGACTACGAGCAGTACTTC
CSAMEDYEQYF
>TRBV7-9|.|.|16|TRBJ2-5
TGTGCCAGCAGCAAAGAATGGGGGGCCATGGCCGAGACCCAGTACTTC
CASSKEWGAMAETQYF
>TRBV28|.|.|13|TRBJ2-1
TGTGCCAGCAGCACCGGACTCTCCTACGAGCAGTTCTTC
CASSTGLSYEQFF
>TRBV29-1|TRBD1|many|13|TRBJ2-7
TGCAGCGTTGATGGGGACAGGGGATACGAGCAGTACTTC
CSVDGDRGYEQYF
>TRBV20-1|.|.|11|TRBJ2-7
TGCAGTGCCCCATTGGGGGACGAGCAGTACTTC
CSAPLGDEQYF
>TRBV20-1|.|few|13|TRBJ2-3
TGCTCAGATCTAGGTCCCCAAGGGGATACGCAGTATTTT
CSDLGPQGDTQYF
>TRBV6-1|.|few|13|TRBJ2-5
TGTGCCAGCAGTGAAGCGCGGCCGGAGACCCAGTACTTC
CASSEARPETQYF
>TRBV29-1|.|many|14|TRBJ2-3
TGCAGCGTACCCCTCAGGGGTTCGCCAGATACGCAGTATTTT
CSVPLRGSPDTQYF
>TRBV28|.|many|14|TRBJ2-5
TGTGCCAGCAGTATCTACAGGGCTTCAGAGACCCAGTACTTC
CASSIYRASETQYF
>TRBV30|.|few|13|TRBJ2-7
TGTGCCTGGCCAGGAGACAGCTCCTACGAGCAGTACTTC
CAWPGDSSYEQYF
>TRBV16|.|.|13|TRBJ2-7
TGTGCCAGCAGCCAGACAAGCTACTACGAGCAGTACTTC
CASSQTSYYEQYF
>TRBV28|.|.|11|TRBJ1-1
TGTGCCAGCAGTTTATATAGTGAAGCTTTCTTT
CASSLYSEAFF
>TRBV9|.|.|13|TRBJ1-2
TGTGCCAGCAGCGTACAAGGGGATCGTGGCTACACCTTC
CASSVQGDRGYTF
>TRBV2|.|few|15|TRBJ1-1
TGTGCCAGCAGTGAACGGGGGCCAGACAACACTGAAGCTTTCTTT
CASSERGPDNTEAFF
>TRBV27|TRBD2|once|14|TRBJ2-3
TGTGACAGCAGTAGAAACGGACTAGCGGATACGCAGTATTTT
CDSSRNGLADTQYF
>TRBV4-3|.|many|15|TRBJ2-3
TGCGCCAGCAGCCAAGGGCGGACCCGGACAGATACGCAGTATTTT
CASSQGRTRTDTQYF
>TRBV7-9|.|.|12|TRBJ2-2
TGTGCCAGCAAACAGGGAGCCGGGGAGCTGTTTTTT
CASKQGAGELFF
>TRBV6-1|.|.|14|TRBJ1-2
TGTGCCAGCAGTGACGGAGTAGGATACTATGGCTACACCTTC
CASSDGVGYYGYTF
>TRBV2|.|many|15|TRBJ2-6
TGTGCCAGCTCCCCCGGGCGCTCTGGGGCCAACGTCCTGACTTTC
CASSPGRSGANVLTF
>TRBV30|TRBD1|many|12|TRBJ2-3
TGTGCCTGGGAACCGGACAGGAAAGCGCAGTATTTT
CAWEPDRKAQYF
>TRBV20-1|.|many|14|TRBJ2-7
TGCAGTGCTAGTAGAGGCAGGGGATCCTACGAGCAGTACTTC
CSASRGRGSYEQYF